Listed below are T cell receptor beta chains from one sample, sequenced in a study of T cell clonotyping in hematopoietic cell transplantation. The repertoire was sequenced with immunoSEQ multiplex PCR; TCRdb's copy has only in-frame clones and lacks some. The data show 10,000 or so clones, about 86% seen once. Sequenced material: PBMCs, taken 180 days after allogeneic stem cell transplant. The receptors were sampled from a human patient who had an allogeneic stem cell transplant, so the T cells may come from the graft donor. The donor label of this sample is uncertain. Some clones in this sample may be carry-over from other donors' samples. The CDR3 runs from the conserved cysteine through the conserved F or W.

TRBV20-1	TRBJ1-3	CSAERWGGSGF
TRBV7-6	TRBJ2-3	CASSLRQGKLDTQYF
TRBV5-1	TRBJ2-3	CASSLGQGYTDTQYF
TRBV6-5	TRBJ2-2	CASSYYYLTGELFF
TRBV11-2	TRBJ2-7	CASSTGPTAYEQYF
TRBV7-9	TRBJ1-2	CASSRGEETNYGYTF
TRBV6-1	TRBJ2-7	CASSERGTAYEQYF
TRBV14	TRBJ2-1	CASSQSYVGNEQFF
TRBV18	TRBJ2-7	CASSPSRGPIYEQYF
TRBV7-6	TRBJ1-1	CASSLDFGVGGAQNTEAFF
TRBV2	TRBJ1-6	CASSGLAGRNSPLHF
TRBV5-8	TRBJ1-6	CASSFVQGSSYNSPLHF
TRBV9	TRBJ2-2	CASSVGAGRNTGELFF
TRBV29-1	TRBJ1-1	CSVEEANWGAFF
TRBV5-1	TRBJ1-2	CASKTDRNYGYTF
TRBV5-4	TRBJ1-2	CASSPPYSGTGRNYGYTF
TRBV28	TRBJ1-1	CASSLGGATGTNTEAFF
TRBV19	TRBJ1-5	CASSGRTGGGPNQPQHF
TRBV4-1	TRBJ1-4	CASSQYDTFENEKLFF
TRBV9	TRBJ2-3	CASSTPVVDGVTDTQYF
TRBV7-2	TRBJ1-5	CASSSGWAGAHHF
TRBV7-3	TRBJ2-7	CASSVSGTGTEQYF
TRBV2	TRBJ1-1	CASRVREGNTEAFF
TRBV7-2	TRBJ1-4	CASSGRQGLREKLFF
TRBV7-2	TRBJ1-2	CASSLTGANGYTF
TRBV6-5	TRBJ1-2	CIVGGRTYGYTF
TRBV19	TRBJ2-1	CASSPPPGQFF
TRBV5-1	TRBJ1-5	CASSENSNQPQHF
TRBV10-3	TRBJ2-1	CAIRNLVRGDEQFF
TRBV7-8	TRBJ2-1	CASSLVGLGRGGYNEQFF
TRBV29-1	TRBJ1-1	CSVESTRGTEAFF
TRBV27	TRBJ1-5	CASSGQVNQPQHF
TRBV10-2	TRBJ1-1	CASRLTGNTEAFF
TRBV11-2	TRBJ2-2	CASSFTSDSGELFF
TRBV2	TRBJ2-7	CASSEYSYEQYF